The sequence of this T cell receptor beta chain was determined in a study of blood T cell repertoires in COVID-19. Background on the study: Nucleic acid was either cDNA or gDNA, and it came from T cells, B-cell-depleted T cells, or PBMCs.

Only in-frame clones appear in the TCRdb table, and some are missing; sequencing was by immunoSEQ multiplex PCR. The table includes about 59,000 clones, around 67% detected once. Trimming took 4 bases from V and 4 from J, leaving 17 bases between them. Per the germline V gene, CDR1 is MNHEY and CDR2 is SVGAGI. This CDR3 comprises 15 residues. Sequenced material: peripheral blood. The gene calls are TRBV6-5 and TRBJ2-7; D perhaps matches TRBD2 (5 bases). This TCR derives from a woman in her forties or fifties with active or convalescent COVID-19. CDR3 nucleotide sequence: TGTGCCAGCAGTTCGCCTTTCCGGGGAGTGTACGAGCAGTACTTC. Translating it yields CASSSPFRGVYEQYF.